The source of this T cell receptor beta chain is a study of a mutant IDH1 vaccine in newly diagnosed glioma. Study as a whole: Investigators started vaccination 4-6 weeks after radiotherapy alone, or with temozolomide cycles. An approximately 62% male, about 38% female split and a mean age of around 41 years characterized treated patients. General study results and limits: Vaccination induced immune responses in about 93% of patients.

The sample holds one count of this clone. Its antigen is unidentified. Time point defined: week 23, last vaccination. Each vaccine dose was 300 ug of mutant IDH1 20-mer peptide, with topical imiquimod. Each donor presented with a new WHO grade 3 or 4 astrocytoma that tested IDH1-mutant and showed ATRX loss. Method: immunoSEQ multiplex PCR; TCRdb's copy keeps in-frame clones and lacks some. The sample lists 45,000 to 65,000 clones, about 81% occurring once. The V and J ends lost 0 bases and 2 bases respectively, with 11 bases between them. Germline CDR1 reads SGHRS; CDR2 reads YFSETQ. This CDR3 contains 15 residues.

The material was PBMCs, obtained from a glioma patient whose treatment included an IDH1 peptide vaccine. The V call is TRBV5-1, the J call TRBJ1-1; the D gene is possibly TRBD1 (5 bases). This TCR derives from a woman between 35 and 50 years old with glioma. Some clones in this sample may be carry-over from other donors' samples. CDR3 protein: CASSLAPDSNTEAFF. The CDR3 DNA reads TGCGCCAGCAGCTTGGCTCCTGACAGTAACACTGAAGCTTTCTTT.